This T cell receptor beta chain was recorded in a study of OX40 agonist ivuxolimab in advanced cancers. Clones were sequenced by immunoSEQ multiplex PCR, and TCRdb holds only the in-frame ones, with some missing. The profile shows under 20,000 clones, 60% to 85% of them singletons. Sequencing was performed on CD4+ or CD8+ T cells sorted from blood, taken in a trial of the OX40 agonist ivuxolimab. The TCR was taken from an adult with an advanced solid tumor such as melanoma, head and neck, liver or kidney cancer.

The CDR3: CASSQTPTGGEKLFF. The CDR3 nucleotides read TGCGCCAGCAGCCAGACCCCGACAGGGGGAGAAAAACTGTTTTTT. The V gene is TRBV4-3, the J gene TRBJ1-4; 9 nucleotides line up with TRBD1. Germline V lookup: CDR1 LGHNA, CDR2 YSLEER. J was trimmed by 8 bases and V by 3 bases; bases with no gene match: 7. CDR3 size: 15 residues.